Shown below are 22 T cell receptor beta chains from a single sample sequenced in a study of memory CD4+ T cells and cytomegalovirus serostatus. The method was immunoSEQ multiplex PCR; TCRdb's version includes in-frame clones alone and lacks a portion of them. The sample comprises 61,000 or so clones, around 80% of which are singletons, and 0.5% to 0.55% rests with the top ten. Single viable CD3+CD4+CD8-CD45RO+ cells were sorted as the memory CD4+ T cells. The sample taken for sequencing was memory CD4+ T cells from blood. The receptor set was obtained from an adult in good health and CMV-seronegative. Some clones in this sample may be carry-over from other donors' samples.

The chain links TRBV27 to TRBJ1-1, with D possibly TRBD1 on 5 matching bases. The V end lost 6 bases, the J end lost 1 base, and 18 bases lay between the germline ends. This CDR3 has 16 residues. Germline V gene data show CDR1 as MNHEY and CDR2 as SMNVEV (reference sequence). The CDR3 DNA reads as TGTGCCAGCAGCCAAACCTTGGCCCAGGGGAACACTGAAGCTTTCTTT. Translated, it gives CASSQTLAQGNTEAFF.

Concerning this clone: This same CDR3 is encoded by further DNA sequences in the sample. V is TRBV18 and J is TRBJ1-1; TRBD1 might be the D (5 bases). V shed 4 bases and J shed 1 base, with 7 bases lying between them. This CDR3 region has 13 residues. Germline CDR1 and CDR2: KGHSH and LQKENI. For the CDR3, the DNA is TGTGCCAGCTCACGGGACTCGAACACTGAAGCTTTCTTT. Its protein is CASSRDSNTEAFF.

The V gene is TRBV5-1, the J gene TRBJ2-1, with 7 bases lining up with TRBD1. CDR1 and CDR2 from the germline V gene are SGHRS and YFSETQ. Losses at the gene ends were 6 bases for V and 0 bases for J; bases not matched to a gene: 6. The CDR3 spans 15 residues. CDR3 coding DNA: TGCGCCAGCACGCACAGGGGCAGCTCCTACAATGAGCAGTTCTTC. Its translation: CASTHRGSSYNEQFF.

This clone was counted once. The CDR3 region has the DNA TGTGCCACCAGCAGAGCCCAAACACAAGAGACCCAGTACTTC. Translation gives CATSRAQTQETQYF. The chain couples TRBV15 to TRBJ2-5, with D uncertain. This CDR3 comprises 14 residues. Germline CDR1 is LNHNV and CDR2 is YYDKDF (reference sequence). V lost 1 base and J lost 2, with 8 bases in between.

The chain combines TRBV29-1 with TRBJ1-4; D not resolved. The CDR3 spans 10 residues. The germline V gene encodes CDR1 SQVTM and CDR2 ANQGSEA. V dropped 6 bases and J dropped 6 bases, with 5 bases sitting between them. The CDR3 reads CSVRDEKLFF. As DNA, the CDR3 is TGCAGCGTAAGGGATGAAAAACTGTTTTTT.

V gene TRBV19 combines with J gene TRBJ2-7, with TRBD1 matching over 9 bases. Germline CDR1 and CDR2: LNHDA and SQIVND (reference sequence). This CDR3 has 14 amino acids. V lost 5 bases, J lost 5 bases, and 7 bases stayed unmatched. CDR3 sequence (DNA): TGTGCCAGTAGTCGGGACAGGGTATTCGACGAGCAGTACTTC. It codes for CASSRDRVFDEQYF.

J is TRBJ1-1 and V is TRBV10-3; 8 bases align to TRBD1. Germline CDR1 ENHRY, CDR2 SYGVKD. Trimming cost V 10 bases and J 3 bases; bases outside gene matches: 4. The CDR3 length is 12 residues. CDR3 sequence (DNA): TGTGCCACCACAGGGGGAGACACTGAAGCTTTCTTT. Its translation is CATTGGDTEAFF.

The chain employs TRBV30 and TRBJ2-7; a weak D match, TRBD2 (6 bases). This CDR3 contains 15 residues. The germline gives CDR1 GTSNPN, CDR2 SVGIG (reference sequence). V was pared by 3 bases and J by 1 base, with 16 bases between. The CDR3 reads CAWSASGSGSYEQYF. The CDR3 DNA reads as TGTGCCTGGAGCGCAAGCGGCAGCGGGTCCTACGAGCAGTACTTC.

The V gene is TRBV4-3, the J gene TRBJ2-2; possible D gene TRBD1, 5 bases. V gave up 3 bases and J gave up 3 bases, with 11 bases separating them. The V gene's germline CDR1 is LGHNA and CDR2 YSLEER. This CDR3 has 15 residues. CDR3 nucleotides: TGCGCCAGCAGCCATAAAATCAGGGACACCGGGGAGCTGTTTTTT. Protein: CASSHKIRDTGELFF.

The genes are TRBV7-2 and TRBJ2-3; possibly TRBD2 for D (6 bases). Looked up from germline, CDR1 is SGHTA and CDR2 is FQGNSA. The ends were cut back, 1 base at V and 8 bases at J, with 13 bases in the middle. The CDR3 runs 14 residues. The CDR3 DNA follows: TGTGCCAGCAGCTTAGGCGGGGCCAGCGGTACGCAGTATTTT. This encodes CASSLGGASGTQYF.

The CDR3 region has the DNA TGCGCCAGCAGCCCACGGGCTGGAAACACTGAAGCTTTCTTT. Amino acids: CASSPRAGNTEAFF. The V gene is TRBV5-1, the J gene TRBJ1-1; D is unresolved. This CDR3 is built from 14 residues. Trimming left V 4 bases short and J 2 bases short, with 12 bases between. Germline CDR1 reads SGHRS; CDR2 reads YFSETQ.

The chain uses TRBV4-1 and TRBJ2-5; 9 nucleotides line up with TRBD2. The CDR3 is 16 amino acids. Germline-derived CDR1 and CDR2 are MGHRA and YSYEKL. J lost 3 bases, V lost 1 base, and 6 bases had no gene match. CDR3 sequence (DNA): TGCGCCAGCAGCCAAGGCCCAGCGGGGGGAGAAGAGACCCAGTACTTC. This encodes CASSQGPAGGEETQYF.

By share of the sample, this clone is medium-sized. V and J are TRBV5-1 and TRBJ2-2; D remains unclear. V lost 0 bases and J lost 2, with 20 bases in between. The CDR3 extends over 19 amino acids. Germline V gene data show CDR1 as SGHRS and CDR2 as YFSETQ. CDR3 in DNA: TGCGCCAGCAGCTTGGCCTTCTCTCGGAGTCAGCTCAACACCGGGGAGCTGTTTTTT. Translated, it gives CASSLAFSRSQLNTGELFF. Together with reference TRBV5-1 and TRBJ2-2, the CDR3 gives the full variable domain: KAGVTQTPRYLIKTRGQQVTLSCSPISGHRSVSWYQQTPGQGLQFLFEYFSETQRNKGNFPGRFSGRQFSNSRSEMNVSTLELGDSALYLCASSLAFSRSQLNTGELFFGEGSRLTVL.

The chain employs TRBV5-1 and TRBJ2-5; unclear D gene. The CDR3 length is 12 residues. Germline CDR1 is SGHRS and CDR2 is YFSETQ. V lost 0 bases and J lost 7, with 7 bases in between. The CDR3 is CASSLDKGTQYF. CDR3 DNA sequence: TGCGCCAGCAGCTTGGATAAAGGGACCCAGTACTTC.

This chain connects TRBV30 to TRBJ1-5, with TRBD1 matching 12 bases. The CDR3 consists of 19 residues. Germline V lookup: CDR1 GTSNPN, CDR2 SVGIG (reference sequence). V lost 1 base to trimming and J lost 4 bases; unmatched junction nucleotides: 14. CDR3 DNA sequence: TGTGCCTGGAGTGAACGGGGACAGGGGGCTTTTGGGGGGAATCAGCCCCAGCATTTT. Amino acid sequence: CAWSERGQGAFGGNQPQHF.

The gene calls are TRBV19 and TRBJ2-7; 7 positions agree with TRBD1. The CDR3 is made up of 15 amino acids. V trimming: 6 bases; J trimming: 3 bases; junction bases outside the gene matches: 11. Germline values: CDR1 LNHDA, CDR2 SQIVND (reference sequence). CDR3 DNA: TGTGCCAGTAGCACACAGACAGGGTCGGACTACGAGCAGTACTTC. Encoded protein: CASSTQTGSDYEQYF.

This clone appeared a few times. The CDR3 nucleotides are TGTGCCAGCAGTCTGGACAGGGCAGGCGAGCAGTACTTC. Encoded protein: CASSLDRAGEQYF. V is TRBV2 and J is TRBJ2-7; 8 bases match TRBD1. Losses at the gene ends were 5 bases for V and 6 bases for J; bases not matched to a gene: 6. CDR1 SNHLY and CDR2 FYNNEI come from the germline V gene. CDR3 length: 13 residues.

The V call is TRBV4-3, the J call TRBJ2-3; 8 positions agree with TRBD2. V shed 0 bases and J 2 bases; nucleotides not matched to a gene: 10. The CDR3 length is 18 residues. CDR1 and CDR2 (germline): LGHNA, YSLEER. The CDR3 DNA reads as TGCGCCAGCAGCCAAGAGGATAGCGGGAACCCTGTCACAGATACGCAGTATTTT. Amino acids: CASSQEDSGNPVTDTQYF.

The chain uses TRBV5-4 and TRBJ2-2; D uncertain. V lost 4 bases and J lost 4, with 17 bases in between. From germline, CDR1 is SGHNT and CDR2 YYREEE (reference sequence). The CDR3 covers 16 residues. The CDR3 region is CASSLVVTTRTGELFF. The CDR3 nucleotides read TGTGCCAGCAGCCTGGTGGTCACTACGCGCACCGGGGAGCTGTTTTTT.

In this sample, this clone turned up once. V gene TRBV2 combines with J gene TRBJ2-2; 9 nucleotides agree with TRBD2. V lost 6 bases to trimming and J lost 7 bases; unmatched junction nucleotides: 9. Germline V gives CDR1 SNHLY, CDR2 FYNNEI. The CDR3 totals 15 residues. In DNA, the CDR3 is TGTGCCAGCAGAGGACGGACTAGCGCTGGCGGGGAGCTGTTTTTT. This sequence encodes CASRGRTSAGGELFF.

The J gene is TRBJ2-3, the V gene TRBV7-2; D unresolved. Trimming stripped 5 bases from V and 9 bases from J, with 18 bases between. The CDR3 is 14 amino acids. CDR1 and CDR2 (germline): SGHTA, FQGNSA. CDR3 loop: CASSLWQSQITQYF. CDR3 bases: TGTGCCAGCAGCCTTTGGCAGTCCCAGATAACGCAGTATTTT.

The rearrangement uses TRBV5-5 and TRBJ1-2; 9 bases are shared with TRBD1. Germline CDR1 SGHKS, CDR2 YYEKEE (reference sequence). The CDR3 has 14 residues. V shed 4 bases, J shed 6 bases, and the junction held 7 bases outside the gene matches. The CDR3 bases are TGTGCCAGCAGCCAGTTGGGGACAGGGAATGGCTACACCTTC. Residues: CASSQLGTGNGYTF.